The 16 T cell receptor beta chains presented below share a single source sample, sequenced in a study of T cells expressing NK-cell markers. TCRdb re-called the 5' RACE reads, yielding one record per CDR3 amino acid sequence without DNA. The ten most abundant clones cover 7.3% of a sample with about 440,000 distinct CDR3 sequences. Sequencing was performed on blood T cells: a sorted CD56 or NKG2C T cell subset, CD4+ or CD8+ T cells, or bulk PBMC T cells (not recorded which). The receptors here all came from a woman between 18 and 70 years old in good health.

CDR3 protein: CASSWTGGETQYF. The chain is built from TRBV5-1 and TRBJ2-5; absent DNA, TCRdb's TRBD2 call cannot be checked. The CDR3 is 13 amino acids. CDR1 is SGHRS, CDR2 YFSETQ, per germline. The full variable domain, in which reference TRBV5-1 and TRBJ2-5 provide the parts outside the CDR3, is KAGVTQTPRYLIKTRGQQVTLSCSPISGHRSVSWYQQTPGQGLQFLFEYFSETQRNKGNFPGRFSGRQFSNSRSEMNVSTLELGDSALYLCASSWTGGETQYFGPGTRLLVL.

V gene TRBV18 combines with J gene TRBJ2-1; the TCRdb D gene call, TRBD1, has no DNA to confirm it. The germline gives CDR1 KGHSH, CDR2 LQKENI. The length of the CDR3 is 16 residues. This CDR3 is CASSPEMRGSANEQFF.

The V gene is TRBV6-2 or TRBV6-3, the J gene TRBJ2-7; no DNA is available, so the TRBD1 call from TCRdb remains unchecked. Germline V CDR1 and CDR2: MNHEY, SVGEGT. There are 15 residues in the CDR3. The CDR3 protein is CASSYGTGASYEQYF.

The chain combines TRBV7-2 with TRBJ1-2; TCRdb gives TRBD1 as the D gene, but with no DNA this cannot be confirmed. The CDR3 is 15 residues long. From germline, CDR1 is SGHTA and CDR2 FQGNSA. The CDR3 is CASSSRQGGDYGYTF.

The chain joins TRBV7-8 to TRBJ1-4. Germline CDR1 SGHVS, CDR2 FQNEAQ. CDR3 size: 14 residues. CDR3 region: CASSIHTINEKLFF.

The V and J genes are TRBV7-9 and TRBJ1-2; the D gene TCRdb calls, TRBD1, cannot be checked with no DNA. CDR1 and CDR2 from the germline V gene are SEHNR and FQNEAQ (reference sequence). The CDR3 runs to 15 residues. The CDR3 region is CASSFGGTPNYGYTF.

The chain joins TRBV19 to TRBJ2-1. Germline values: CDR1 LNHDA, CDR2 SQIVND (reference sequence). The CDR3 runs 15 residues. CDR3 sequence reads: CASSIDPKLGDEQFF.

The rearrangement links TRBV11-2 to TRBJ2-7. The length of the CDR3 is 16 residues. Germline CDR1 is SGHAT and CDR2 is FQNNGV. CDR3 sequence: CASSLAVDFRYYEQYF.

The chain couples TRBV27 to TRBJ2-1; TCRdb designates TRBD1, a call that cannot be tested without DNA. The CDR3 runs to 17 residues. Germline V gene sequence: CDR1 MNHEY, CDR2 SMNVEV (reference sequence). CDR3 protein: CASSLLTGGYSSNEQFF.

CDR3 residues: CSVAWGLNEKLFF. This rearrangement joins TRBV29-1 to TRBJ1-4; TCRdb outputs TRBD1, but without DNA this stays unchecked. The CDR3 totals 13 residues. The germline V gene has CDR1 SQVTM and CDR2 ANQGSEA.

This CDR3 is CASSVEPFGNTEAFF. V is TRBV9 and J is TRBJ1-1. This CDR3 spans 15 amino acids. The V gene's germline CDR1 is SGDLS and CDR2 YYNGEE.

The J gene is TRBJ1-2, the V gene TRBV12-3 or TRBV12-4; TCRdb names TRBD1, which stays unverified in the absence of DNA. The CDR3 loop spans 16 amino acids. The CDR3 sequence is CASSADTGYRGYGYTF.

The chain has TRBV7-3 and TRBJ2-1; lacking DNA, the TRBD2 call made by TCRdb goes unchecked. Germline CDR1 SGHTA, CDR2 FQGTGA. The CDR3 extends over 16 amino acids. CDR3 amino acids: CASSPLVTSSYNEQFF. The complete variable domain, with remaining parts taken from reference TRBV7-3 and TRBJ2-1, reads GAGVSQTPSNKVTEKGKYVELRCDPISGHTALYWYRQSLGQGPEFLIYFQGTGAADDSGLPNDRFFAVRPEGSVSTLKIQRTERGDSAVYLCASSPLVTSSYNEQFFGPGTRLTVL.

V gene TRBV6-9 combines with J gene TRBJ2-6; there is no DNA to check the TCRdb D call of TRBD2. This CDR3 has 15 amino acids. Germline V gene data show CDR1 as MNHGY and CDR2 as SVAAGI. The CDR3 is CATPPGRSGANVLTF.

The V and J genes are TRBV18 and TRBJ1-4. Looked up from germline, CDR1 is KGHSH and CDR2 is LQKENI. This CDR3 contains 14 residues. CDR3 loop: CASSPAEGNEKLFF.

The chain joins TRBV30 to TRBJ2-5; lacking DNA, the TRBD1 call made by TCRdb goes unchecked. The CDR3 has 13 residues. The germline gives CDR1 GTSNPN, CDR2 SVGIG (reference sequence). CDR3 sequence: CAWSGVARETQYF.